These T cell receptor beta chains were read from a single sample in a study of cytomegalovirus exposure and HLA in healthy donors. TCRdb's table, derived via immunoSEQ multiplex PCR, lists solely in-frame clones and lacks some. The data contain some 130,000 clones, approximately 73% of them singletons. The sequenced material came from PBMCs. The receptors here all came from a woman in her 40s in good health and CMV-seronegative. The CDR3 runs from the conserved cysteine through the conserved F or W. A D gene is named only where the DNA matches it firmly. Size tells how often a clone was seen (once, few, many) or the class of an expanded clone, and some rows leave it out.

>NA|TRBJ1-2|TRBV27|TRBD1
TGTGCCACCCTCACCCGACAGGGGGCTATGGATGGCTACACCTTC
CATLTRQGAMDGYTF
>NA|TRBJ2-3|TRBV5-4|TRBD2
TGTGCCAGCAGCGGGGGACTAGCGGGGGGGTACACAGATACGCAGTATTTT
CASSGGLAGGYTDTQYF
>NA|TRBJ2-5|TRBV27|NA
TGTGCCAGCAGTTTAAAGGGGGTCTGGGAGACCCAGTACTTC
CASSLKGVWETQYF
>NA|TRBJ2-4|TRBV27|TRBD1
TGTGCCAGCAGTCCATCATACAGGGGAGCCAAAAACATTCAGTACTTC
CASSPSYRGAKNIQYF
>once|TRBJ2-2|TRBV2|TRBD2
TGTGCCAGCAGTGAAGGGACTAGTTGGGATAACACCGGGGAGCTGTTTTTT
CASSEGTSWDNTGELFF
>once|TRBJ2-1|TRBV10-2|TRBD2
TGCGCCAGCAGTGAGTCTCTAGCGGGGGGATACGAGCAGTTCTTC
CASSESLAGGYEQFF
>few|TRBJ1-1|TRBV19|NA
TGTGCCAGTGGGGAGAGGGCGTCGGCTGAAGCTTTCTTT
CASGERASAEAFF
>NA|TRBJ1-2|TRBV11-2|NA
TGTGCCAGCAGCTTAGATCTCGGACTGGGGTCTTATGGCTACACCTTC
CASSLDLGLGSYGYTF
>once|TRBJ2-5|TRBV5-1|NA
NA
CASSFGSGLETQYF
>once|TRBJ1-1|TRBV9|NA
TGTGCCAGCAGCGTGGCAGGGAACACTGAAGCTTTCTTT
CASSVAGNTEAFF